The 27 T cell receptor beta chains given below trace back to one sample, sequenced in a study of blood T cell repertoires in COVID-19. The repertoire was sequenced with immunoSEQ multiplex PCR; TCRdb's copy has only in-frame clones and lacks some. The profile shows tens of thousands of clones, around three quarters of them singletons. Sequencing input: peripheral blood. These receptors all come from a woman of 80 years or more with acute or convalescent COVID-19.

The chain combines TRBV6-2 or TRBV6-3 with TRBJ1-5, with D possibly being TRBD1 (5 bases). V was shortened by 5 bases and J by 4 bases, with 15 bases between the two germline ends. The CDR3 is 15 amino acids. Germline loops: CDR1 MNHEY, CDR2 SVGEGT. The CDR3 sequence is CASSAQGLWNQPQHF. CDR3 bases: TGTGCCAGCAGTGCCCAGGGATTGTGGAATCAGCCCCAGCATTTT.

This clone was seen at least ten times. The CDR3 DNA sequence: TGCAGCGGACTCGGACAGGACTATGGCTACACCTTC. Amino acids: CSGLGQDYGYTF. The rearrangement links TRBV29-1 to TRBJ1-2; the match to TRBD1 covers 7 bases. Germline V gene data show CDR1 as SQVTM and CDR2 as ANQGSEA. The CDR3 runs to 12 residues. The ends lost 7 bases at V and 3 bases at J; junction bases unmatched: 5. Looking up the rest from reference TRBV29-1 and TRBJ1-2 gives the full variable domain: SAVISQKPSRDICQRGTSLTIQCQVDSQVTMMFWYRQQPGQSLTLIATANQGSEATYESGFVIDKFPISRPNLTFSTLTVSNMSPEDSSIYLCSGLGQDYGYTFGSGTRLTVV.

The table lists this clone with a count of one. This rearrangement joins TRBV7-2 to TRBJ2-1, with 7 nucleotides matching TRBD2. The V gene's germline CDR1 is SGHTA and CDR2 FQGNSA. CDR3 size: 15 residues. The ends lost 5 bases at V and 3 bases at J; junction bases unmatched: 7. CDR3 amino acids: CASSPGAGHYNEQFF. CDR3 coding DNA: TGTGCCAGCAGCCCGGGAGCGGGGCACTACAATGAGCAGTTCTTC.

The chain carries TRBV9 and TRBJ2-1; D gene ambiguous. Germline V gives CDR1 SGDLS, CDR2 YYNGEE. The CDR3 runs 14 residues. Trimming stripped 0 bases from V and 6 bases from J, with 10 bases between. The CDR3, as DNA: TGTGCCAGCAGCGTAGGGTTACTAATCAATGAGCAGTTCTTC. It codes for CASSVGLLINEQFF.

The chain has TRBV7-2 and TRBJ1-4; D is undetermined. In germline, CDR1 is SGHTA, CDR2 FQGNSA. The CDR3 covers 16 residues. V was pared by 2 bases and J by 3 bases, with 13 bases between. CDR3 amino acids: CASSLRGGPSNEKLFF. CDR3 nucleotides: TGTGCCAGCAGCTTACGGGGAGGGCCTTCTAATGAAAAACTGTTTTTT. The full variable domain, rest sourced from reference TRBV7-2 and TRBJ1-4, is GAGVSQSPSNKVTEKGKDVELRCDPISGHTALYWYRQSLGQGLEFLIYFQGNSAPDKSGLPSDRFSAERTGGSVSTLTIQRTQQEDSAVYLCASSLRGGPSNEKLFFGSGTQLSVL.

The gene calls are TRBV27 and TRBJ1-4; D gene ambiguous. Trimming removed 2 bases at V and 2 bases at J, with 6 bases between. Germline CDR1 is MNHEY and CDR2 is SMNVEV (reference sequence). The CDR3 has 14 residues. This CDR3 reads CASSLGQTNEKLFF. Written as DNA, the CDR3 is TGTGCCAGCAGTTTAGGGCAGACTAATGAAAAACTGTTTTTT.

The table lists this clone with a few counts. The chain combines TRBV7-9 with TRBJ2-6; TRBD1 aligns across 9 bases. The germline CDR1 and CDR2 sequences are SEHNR and FQNEAQ (reference sequence). The trim removed 5 bases at V and 2 bases at J, leaving 10 bases unmatched. This CDR3 spans 18 amino acids. Here the CDR3 reads CASSRDRALLAGANVLTF. The DNA of the CDR3 is TGTGCCAGCAGCCGGGACAGGGCGTTACTGGCTGGGGCCAACGTCCTGACTTTC.

A note on this clone: The junction and the germline gene differ at one end; a read error may be behind it. V gene TRBV19 combines with J gene TRBJ1-5, with 7 positions matching TRBD1. The CDR3 covers 14 residues. The V gene's germline CDR1 is LNHDA and CDR2 SQIVND (reference sequence). The CDR3 reads CASSERQGNQPQHF. In DNA, the CDR3 is TGTGCCAGTAGTGAACGACAGGGCAACCAGCCCCAGCATTTT.

This chain uses TRBV5-1 with TRBJ2-3, with TRBD2 matching over 8 bases. Germline V gene data show CDR1 as SGHRS and CDR2 as YFSETQ. This CDR3 comprises 13 residues. V lost 4 bases to trimming and J lost 4 bases; unmatched junction nucleotides: 2. Here the CDR3 DNA reads TGCGCCAGCAGCCGGGAGGGCCCAGATACGCAGTATTTT. Its protein product is CASSREGPDTQYF.

V usage is TRBV6-4 and J usage is TRBJ1-2; D remains ambiguous. This CDR3 region has 14 residues. Germline V lookup: CDR1 MRHNA, CDR2 SNTAGT. V was trimmed by 3 bases and J by 8 bases, leaving 16 bases between them. CDR3 sequence: CASSETPQTGGYTF. DNA for the CDR3: TGTGCCAGCAGTGAGACACCTCAAACGGGGGGCTACACCTTC.

The rearrangement joins TRBV12-3 or TRBV12-4 to TRBJ1-2, with D unresolved. The CDR3 covers 13 residues. The ends were cut back, 3 bases at V and 2 bases at J, with 7 bases in the middle. CDR3 coding DNA: TGTGCCAGCAGTTTGAACAGAAACTATGGCTACACCTTC. Its translation is CASSLNRNYGYTF.

The chain has TRBV15 and TRBJ2-1, with D possibly being TRBD2 (6 bases). V lost 4 bases and J lost 10, with 17 bases in between. This CDR3 spans 14 amino acids. CDR1 and CDR2 from the germline V gene are LNHNV and YYDKDF (reference sequence). CDR3 nucleotide sequence: TGTGCCACCAGCACCGGGTTGAGGGCGGGGGAGCAGTTCTTC. Encoded protein: CATSTGLRAGEQFF.

The chain employs TRBV7-9 and TRBJ1-1, with a tentative D call TRBD1 (6 bases). Trimming took off 5 bases at V and 5 bases at J, with 15 bases between the two ends. The CDR3 is 14 amino acids. Germline-derived CDR1 and CDR2 are SEHNR and FQNEAQ (reference sequence). The CDR3, as DNA: TGTGCCAGCAGCCAAGTACAGGGTGGGACTGAAGCTTTCTTT. It codes for CASSQVQGGTEAFF.

The chain recombines TRBV3-1 (or the pseudogene TRBV3-2) with TRBJ2-7; no clear D. Germline CDR1 is LGHDT and CDR2 is YNNKEL (reference sequence). Trimming removed 1 base from V and 5 bases from J, with 6 bases in between. CDR3 size: 12 residues. The CDR3 reads CASSQGGDEQYF. The DNA for the CDR3 is TGTGCCAGCAGCCAAGGCGGAGACGAGCAGTACTTC.

The rearrangement uses TRBV3-1 (or the pseudogene TRBV3-2) and TRBJ1-4; maybe TRBD1 (5 bases). V was cut by 0 bases and J by 6 bases, with 23 bases left in between. Germline assignment: CDR1 LGHDT and CDR2 YNNKEL (reference sequence). The CDR3 totals 19 residues. CDR3 sequence: CASSQDEVLWGGTDEKLFF. The CDR3 DNA reads TGTGCCAGCAGCCAAGATGAGGTTCTGTGGGGCGGAACGGATGAAAAACTGTTTTTT.

V and J are TRBV7-6 and TRBJ2-6; possible D gene TRBD2, 5 bases. Germline values: CDR1 SGHVS, CDR2 FNYEAQ. Trimming removed 2 bases at V and 0 bases at J, with 11 bases between. This CDR3 is built from 17 residues. CDR3 bases: TGTGCCAGCAGCTTAATGAGGGCGAGCTCTGGGGCCAACGTCCTGACTTTC. Amino acid sequence: CASSLMRASSGANVLTF.

The CDR3 region is CASSEGARSGTEAFF. CDR3 nucleotide sequence: TGTGCCAGCAGTGAAGGAGCCCGGTCGGGCACTGAAGCTTTCTTT. This sequence joins TRBV6-1 and TRBJ1-1; D call uncertain. Germline loops: CDR1 MNHNS, CDR2 SASEGT. Deletions cut 1 base from V and 4 bases from J, with 13 bases between. CDR3 length: 15 residues.

This rearrangement joins TRBV5-4 to TRBJ2-7; D might be TRBD2 (6 bases). The V and J ends lost 4 bases and 3 bases respectively, with 17 bases between them. Germline assignment: CDR1 SGHNT and CDR2 YYREEE (reference sequence). The CDR3 totals 15 residues. CDR3 residues: CASSTGRGKLYEQYF. The CDR3, as DNA: TGTGCCAGCAGCACAGGTCGGGGGAAGCTCTACGAGCAGTACTTC.

The CDR3 reads CASSGSGSYTQYF. For the CDR3, the DNA is TGTGCCAGCAGTGGCTCCGGGAGCTATACGCAGTATTTT. This rearrangement joins TRBV6-4 to TRBJ2-3, with D possibly matching TRBD2 (6 bases). Looked up from germline, CDR1 is MRHNA and CDR2 is SNTAGT. V shed 4 bases and J shed 7 bases, with 12 bases lying between them. CDR3 length: 13 residues.

The chain links TRBV3-1 (or the pseudogene TRBV3-2) to TRBJ1-1; D is undetermined. This CDR3 contains 13 residues. Germline V gene lookup returns CDR1 LGHDT and CDR2 YNNKEL (reference sequence). V was shortened by 1 base and J by 5 bases, with 8 bases between the two germline ends. Here the CDR3 DNA reads TGTGCCAGCAGCCAAGGGGAGGTGACTGAAGCTTTCTTT. This encodes CASSQGEVTEAFF.

This chain links TRBV6-1 with TRBJ1-2, with D unclear. Germline V gene data show CDR1 as MNHNS and CDR2 as SASEGT. Trimming left V 0 bases short and J 5 bases short, with 13 bases between. The CDR3 is 15 amino acids. CDR3 nucleotide sequence: TGTGCCAGCAGTGAAGCGCTCGCCGGAGGTTATGGCTACACCTTC. Translated, it gives CASSEALAGGYGYTF.

The chain recombines TRBV5-1 with TRBJ2-5; the match to TRBD1 covers 9 bases. V shed 3 bases, J shed 2 bases, and the junction held 8 bases outside the gene matches. CDR3 length equals 16 residues. Germline CDR1 and CDR2: SGHRS and YFSETQ. The CDR3: CASSSMTGGEQETQYF. In DNA form, the CDR3 reads TGCGCCAGCAGCTCCATGACAGGGGGGGAACAAGAGACCCAGTACTTC.

This clone was counted a single time. The J gene is TRBJ2-1, the V gene TRBV6-5; no firm D call. Trimming cost V 0 bases and J 2 bases, with 11 bases left between them. Germline V gene data show CDR1 as MNHEY and CDR2 as SVGAGI. This CDR3 region has 16 residues. The DNA for the CDR3 is TGTGCCAGCAGTTACTCCCTCCAGCGAGCCTACAATGAGCAGTTCTTC. Protein product: CASSYSLQRAYNEQFF.

The genes are TRBV6-2 or TRBV6-3 and TRBJ2-7; no definite D call. Trimming removed 5 bases from V and 0 bases from J, with 8 bases in between. Germline CDR1 reads MNHEY; CDR2 reads SVGEGT. The CDR3 covers 13 residues. The CDR3 DNA sequence: TGTGCCAGCAGTCTAGGCCGCTCCTACGAGCAGTACTTC. It codes for CASSLGRSYEQYF.

This clone was counted between two and nine times. The chain combines TRBV6-1 with TRBJ2-2; TRBD2 matches at 14 bases. V trimming: 8 bases; J trimming: 6 bases; junction bases outside the gene matches: 2. This CDR3 contains 14 residues. Germline lookup yields CDR1 MNHNS and CDR2 SASEGT. Written as DNA, the CDR3 is TGTGCCAGCGGGACTAGCGGGAGACCCGGGGAGCTGTTTTTT. As protein: CASGTSGRPGELFF.

This clone was seen once. The J gene is TRBJ2-3, the V gene TRBV25-1, with 9 bases identical to TRBD2. Germline values: CDR1 MGHDK, CDR2 SYGVNS. Trimming cost V 1 base and J 3 bases; bases outside gene matches: 5. The CDR3 sequence is 16 residues long. The CDR3 coding sequence is TGTGCCAGCAGTGAATTGGCGGGAGGGCCGACAGATACGCAGTATTTT. Protein product: CASSELAGGPTDTQYF.

Written as DNA, the CDR3 is TGTGCCTGGATGGGGGCCCCCCCCTACGAGCAGTACTTC. Translating gives CAWMGAPPYEQYF. The V and J genes are TRBV30 and TRBJ2-7, with a tentative D call TRBD1 (6 bases). The germline gives CDR1 GTSNPN, CDR2 SVGIG (reference sequence). This CDR3 is built from 13 residues. V was pared by 4 bases and J by 2 bases, with 12 bases between.